This T cell receptor (beta chain) derives from a study of blood T cell repertoires in COVID-19. Study information: Whether acute or convalescent, the COVID-19 samples came from the United States, Italy and Spain. In each case, the material was cDNA or gDNA derived from T cells, B-cell-depleted T cells, or PBMCs.

The CDR3 totals 15 residues. Germline-derived CDR1 and CDR2 are LNHDA and SQIVND (reference sequence). The V gene lost 5 bases and the J gene lost 4 bases, with 14 bases spanning the gap. Original handling: Amplification from reference gene primers served as the basis for estimated nucleated cell counts. The data were produced by immunoSEQ multiplex PCR, yet TCRdb's version contains in-frame clones alone and is incomplete. V and J calls and clone size come straight from that table; D and trimming were deduced from the DNA. The data hold fewer than 150,000 clones, with approximately 78% observed a single time.

The TCR sequence derives from a man aged 55 to 70 who had recovered from COVID-19. Sequencing input: peripheral blood. The chain has TRBV19 and TRBJ1-4; a possible D gene is TRBD1 (5 bases). The CDR3 sequence: CASSLRVGHNEKLFF. CDR3 coding DNA: TGTGCCAGTAGTCTTAGAGTGGGGCATAATGAAAAACTGTTTTTT.